The clone carrying this T cell receptor beta chain was seen only a few times. The antigen remains undetermined. The germline gives CDR1 SQVTM, CDR2 ANQGSEA. V shed 2 bases, J shed 6 bases, and the junction held 8 bases outside the gene matches. The CDR3 runs 16 residues. The sample belongs to a study of OX40 agonist ivuxolimab in advanced cancers. Study summary: Of the patients, three showed partial responses, one with hepatocellular carcinoma and two with cutaneous melanoma. Study-level findings and limits: Near-lowest levels of clonal expansion characterized partial responders at 0.1-3.0 mg/kg. The study observed clonal expansion of CD4+ and CD8+ blood T cells by week 6 at 0.1 to 3.0 mg/kg.

TCRdb's table, derived via immunoSEQ multiplex PCR, lists solely in-frame clones and lacks some. Among fewer than 90,000 clones, 88% were seen once, and the ten largest hold under 3%. This receptor was identified in an adult with an advanced solid tumor such as melanoma, head and neck, liver or kidney cancer. V usage is TRBV29-1 and J usage is TRBJ2-2, with TRBD1 matching over 11 bases. Sequencing used CD4+ or CD8+ T cells sorted from blood, obtained in a trial of the OX40 agonist ivuxolimab. The DNA of the CDR3 is TGCAGCGTTGAATGCGGGGACAGGGGGAGTCCCGGGGAGCTGTTTTTT. This sequence encodes CSVECGDRGSPGELFF.